The 10 T cell receptor beta chains reported below all come from one sample, sequenced in a study of blood T cell repertoires in COVID-19. Assay: immunoSEQ multiplex PCR; the TCRdb copy retains only in-frame clones and omits some. Here the sample spans some 270,000 clones, around 86% being singletons. Sequenced input: peripheral blood. These receptors were collected from a man aged 35 to 55 with active or convalescent COVID-19.

The chain has TRBV5-1 and TRBJ2-5; D remains unclear. CDR3 length: 13 residues. Trimming took off 6 bases at V and 4 bases at J, with 13 bases between the two ends. From germline, CDR1 is SGHRS and CDR2 YFSETQ. CDR3 region: CASMGDLPETQYF. CDR3 sequence (DNA): TGCGCCAGCATGGGCGACCTTCCAGAGACCCAGTACTTC.

V is TRBV11-3 and J is TRBJ2-1, with 10 bases lining up with TRBD2. CDR1 and CDR2 from the germline V gene are SGHNT and YENEEA. V was pared by 4 bases and J by 7 bases, with 10 bases of the junction left unmatched. CDR3 size: 16 residues. CDR3 in amino acids: CASSSGGTSDVNEQFF. DNA for the CDR3: TGTGCCAGCAGCTCAGGGGGGACTAGCGATGTAAATGAGCAGTTCTTC.

V is TRBV30 and J is TRBJ1-5; TRBD1 aligns across 9 bases. The CDR3 covers 13 residues. Per the germline V gene, CDR1 is GTSNPN and CDR2 is SVGIG (reference sequence). Germline trimming cut 7 bases from V and 6 bases from J; bases unmatched to any gene: 7. For the CDR3, the DNA is TGTGCCTATGACAGGGGGGAAGGTCAGCCCCAGCATTTT. It yields the protein CAYDRGEGQPQHF.

This chain links TRBV30 with TRBJ1-2; D gene ambiguous. Trimming took 4 bases from V and 2 from J, leaving 5 bases between them. This CDR3 is 11 amino acids long. CDR1 and CDR2 (germline): GTSNPN, SVGIG (reference sequence). The CDR3 DNA reads TGTGCCTGGAATCCGAACTATGGCTACACCTTC. Protein product: CAWNPNYGYTF.

The chain carries TRBV5-1 and TRBJ2-1; perhaps TRBD1 as D (5 bases). V was trimmed by 3 bases and J by 10 bases, leaving 11 bases between them. The length of the CDR3 is 12 residues. Looked up from germline, CDR1 is SGHRS and CDR2 is YFSETQ. CDR3 in amino acids: CASSYAGSEQFF. CDR3 in DNA: TGCGCCAGCAGCTATGCAGGGTCGGAGCAGTTCTTC.

This clone occurred once. CDR3 amino acids: CASSPPSNEQFF. The CDR3 DNA reads as TGTGCCAGCAGCCCTCCCAGTAATGAGCAGTTCTTC. The chain employs TRBV11-3 and TRBJ2-1; no clear D. CDR3 length: 12 amino acids. Germline loops: CDR1 SGHNT, CDR2 YENEEA. The germline V and J ends were trimmed by 5 bases and 7 bases, with 9 bases remaining between them.

This clone was observed once. The chain combines TRBV6-2 or TRBV6-3 with TRBJ1-2, with D unclear. The V end lost 0 bases, the J end lost 7 bases, and 6 bases lay between the germline ends. CDR1 and CDR2 from the germline V gene are MNHEY and SVGEGT. The CDR3 is 12 amino acids. The CDR3 protein is CASSYSGVGYTF. CDR3 nucleotides: TGTGCCAGCAGTTACTCCGGGGTTGGCTACACCTTC.

V and J are TRBV5-6 and TRBJ1-1; no clear D. CDR3 length equals 15 residues. Germline CDR1 and CDR2: SGHDT and YYEEEE. V lost 2 bases and J lost 1, with 12 bases in between. In nucleotides, the CDR3 is TGTGCCAGCAGCTTTGGATGGCGGCCGAACACTGAAGCTTTCTTT. It is translated as CASSFGWRPNTEAFF. Complete variable domain (other parts from reference TRBV5-6 and TRBJ1-1): DAGVTQSPTHLIKTRGQQVTLRCSPKSGHDTVSWYQQALGQGPQFIFQYYEEEERQRGNFPDRFSGHQFPNYSSELNVNALLLGDSALYLCASSFGWRPNTEAFFGQGTRLTVV.

Regarding this clone: The sample has other DNA sequences that encode this CDR3 too. This rearrangement joins TRBV5-1 to TRBJ1-6; 10 positions agree with TRBD1. Germline assignment: CDR1 SGHRS and CDR2 YFSETQ. J lost 4 bases, V lost 2 bases, and 6 bases had no gene match. The CDR3 consists of 17 residues. The CDR3 is CASSLNPGQGYNSPLHF. CDR3 coding DNA: TGCGCCAGCAGCTTAAACCCGGGACAGGGGTATAATTCACCCCTCCACTTT.

V is TRBV19 and J is TRBJ1-1, with D maybe TRBD1 (6 bases). V lost 2 bases and J 2 bases, leaving 12 bases between the germline ends. The germline gives CDR1 LNHDA, CDR2 SQIVND (reference sequence). The CDR3 is 15 residues long. CDR3 nucleotides: TGTGCCAGTAGTATAACAGGGACCCCTAACACTGAAGCTTTCTTT. As protein: CASSITGTPNTEAFF.